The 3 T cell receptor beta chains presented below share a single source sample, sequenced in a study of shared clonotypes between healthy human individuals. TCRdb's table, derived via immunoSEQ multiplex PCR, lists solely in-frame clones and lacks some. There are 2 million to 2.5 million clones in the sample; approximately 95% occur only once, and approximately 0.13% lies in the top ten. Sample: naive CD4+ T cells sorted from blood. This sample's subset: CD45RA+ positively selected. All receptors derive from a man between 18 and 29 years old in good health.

The CDR3 coding sequence is TGTGCCAGTAGTATAACCGGGACTACCTACAATGAGCAGTTCTTC. Residues: CASSITGTTYNEQFF. The gene calls are TRBV19 and TRBJ2-1; TRBD2 matches 7 bases. Trimming at V came to 2 bases and at J to 2 bases, leaving 3 bases not matched to a gene. The V gene's germline CDR1 is LNHDA and CDR2 SQIVND (reference sequence). The CDR3 contains 15 residues.

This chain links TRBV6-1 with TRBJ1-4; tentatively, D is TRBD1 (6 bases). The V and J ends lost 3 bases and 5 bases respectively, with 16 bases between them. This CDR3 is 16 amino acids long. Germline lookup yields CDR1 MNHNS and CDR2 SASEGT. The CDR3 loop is CASSDVQGQTNEKLFF. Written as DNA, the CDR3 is TGTGCCAGCAGTGACGTGCAAGGACAGACAAATGAAAAACTGTTTTTT.

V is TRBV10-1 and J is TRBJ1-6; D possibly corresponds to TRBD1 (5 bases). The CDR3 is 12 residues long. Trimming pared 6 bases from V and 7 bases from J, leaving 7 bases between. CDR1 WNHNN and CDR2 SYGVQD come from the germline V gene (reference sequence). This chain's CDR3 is CASSQGNSPLHF. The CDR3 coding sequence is TGCGCCAGCAGCCAGGGAAATTCACCCCTCCACTTT.